These T cell receptor beta chains were read from a single sample in a study of blood T cell repertoires in COVID-19. Profiling relied on immunoSEQ multiplex PCR, and the TCRdb table lists in-frame clones only, not all of them. The sample lists roughly 290,000 clones, about nine tenths occurring once. The specimen sequenced was peripheral blood. The source of these receptors is a woman in her sixties or seventies with acute or convalescent COVID-19. The CDR3 runs from the conserved cysteine through the conserved F or W. A D gene is named only where the DNA matches it firmly. The listing skips clone size in some rows; elsewhere it reads once, few, many or a size class.

size,J,V,D,DNA,CDR3
.,TRBJ1-2,TRBV20-1,TRBD1,TGCAGTGCTAGTACCGGGACAGGGGGCGCAACGGGCTACACCTTC,CSASTGTGGATGYTF
.,TRBJ2-1,TRBV11-2,TRBD2,TGTGCCAGTCACCTAGCGGGAAGCTACAATGAGCAGTTCTTC,CASHLAGSYNEQFF
.,TRBJ2-7,TRBV5-4,TRBD1,TGTGCCAGCAGCCATCGGGACAGGGGGTACGAGCAGTACTTC,CASSHRDRGYEQYF
.,TRBJ2-5,TRBV5-1,.,TGCGCCAGCAGCTCCGCGGGCCAACAAGAGACCCAGTACTTC,CASSSAGQQETQYF
.,TRBJ2-5,TRBV29-1,.,TGCAGCGTTGAAGAAACACGGGGGGAGACCCAGTACTTC,CSVEETRGETQYF
.,TRBJ2-5,TRBV28,.,TGTGCCAGCAGGGTACAGGTTCAAGAGACCCAGTACTTC,CASRVQVQETQYF
.,TRBJ2-5,TRBV19,TRBD2,TGTGCCAGTAGTATTAGGGCTAGCGGGGGCCCCGGGGCTGTTCGAGAGACCCAGTACTTC,CASSIRASGGPGAVRETQYF
.,TRBJ1-6,TRBV7-7,.,TGTGCCAGCAGCTTCGGCGGAAATTCACCCCTCCACTTT,CASSFGGNSPLHF
.,TRBJ1-1,TRBV28,.,TGTGCCAGCAGTTTACAGGCTGAAGCTTTCTTT,CASSLQAEAFF
once,TRBJ2-5,TRBV29-1,TRBD2,TGCAGCGGAGTCAGGACTAGCGGGATTGGAGAGACCCAGTACTTC,CSGVRTSGIGETQYF
once,TRBJ1-2,TRBV28,.,TGTGCCAGCAGTTTAAGGGGCTATGGCTACACCTTC,CASSLRGYGYTF